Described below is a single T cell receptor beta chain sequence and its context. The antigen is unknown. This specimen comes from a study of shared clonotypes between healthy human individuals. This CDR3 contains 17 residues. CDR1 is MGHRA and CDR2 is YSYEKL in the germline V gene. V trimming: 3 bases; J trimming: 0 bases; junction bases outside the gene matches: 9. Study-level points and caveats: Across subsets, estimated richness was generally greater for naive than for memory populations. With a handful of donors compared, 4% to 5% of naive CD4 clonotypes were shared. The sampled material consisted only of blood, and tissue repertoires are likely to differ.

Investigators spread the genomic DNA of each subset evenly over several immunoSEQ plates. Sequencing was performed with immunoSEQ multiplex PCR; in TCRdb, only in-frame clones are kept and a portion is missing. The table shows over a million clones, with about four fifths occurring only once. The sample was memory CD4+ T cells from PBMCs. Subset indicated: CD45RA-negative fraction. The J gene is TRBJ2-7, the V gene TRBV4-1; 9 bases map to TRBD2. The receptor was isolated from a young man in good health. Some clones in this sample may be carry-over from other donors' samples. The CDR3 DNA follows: TGCGCCAGCAGCCAGGATCGTAGCGGGAGAGGCTCCTACGAGCAGTACTTC. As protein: CASSQDRSGRGSYEQYF.